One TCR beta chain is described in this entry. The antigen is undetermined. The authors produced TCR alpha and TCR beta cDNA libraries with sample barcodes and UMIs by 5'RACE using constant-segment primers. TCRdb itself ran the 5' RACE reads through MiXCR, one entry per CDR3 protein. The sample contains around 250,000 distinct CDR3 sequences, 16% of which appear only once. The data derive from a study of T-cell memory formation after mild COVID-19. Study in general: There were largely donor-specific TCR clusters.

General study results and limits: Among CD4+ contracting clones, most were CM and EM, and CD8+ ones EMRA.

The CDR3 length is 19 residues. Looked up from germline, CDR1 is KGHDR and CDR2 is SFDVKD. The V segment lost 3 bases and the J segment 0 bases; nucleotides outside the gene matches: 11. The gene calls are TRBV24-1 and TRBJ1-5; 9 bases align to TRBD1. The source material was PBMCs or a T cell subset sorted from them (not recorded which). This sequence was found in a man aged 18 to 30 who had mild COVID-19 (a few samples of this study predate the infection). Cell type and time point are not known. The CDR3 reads CATSDRAGTGQNSNQPQHF. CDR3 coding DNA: TGTGCCACCAGTGATCGCGCCGGGACAGGGCAAAATAGCAATCAGCCCCAGCATTTT.